The 2 T cell receptor beta chains listed next were all sequenced from one sample in a study of blood T cell repertoires in COVID-19. The protocol was immunoSEQ multiplex PCR, while the TCRdb copy is restricted to in-frame clones and leaves out a portion. The sample consists of a few hundred thousand clones, around nine tenths of them appearing once. The sample taken for sequencing was peripheral blood. The receptors here all came from a human donor in a cohort sampled during active COVID-19.

The J gene is TRBJ2-1, the V gene TRBV18; maybe TRBD1 (5 bases). The CDR3 is made up of 16 amino acids. V was shortened by 6 bases and J by 0 bases, with 15 bases between the two germline ends. The germline CDR1 and CDR2 sequences are KGHSH and LQKENI. CDR3 protein: CASSPDRLASYNEQFF. In nucleotides, the CDR3 is TGTGCCAGCTCCCCTGACAGATTAGCCTCCTACAATGAGCAGTTCTTC.

V gene TRBV15 combines with J gene TRBJ2-7; 7 positions match TRBD1. CDR3 length equals 15 residues. Germline CDR1 reads LNHNV; CDR2 reads YYDKDF (reference sequence). J was trimmed by 3 bases and V by 5 bases; bases with no gene match: 10. CDR3 DNA: TGTGCCACCAGCGAATCGACAGGGTCAGTCTACGAGCAGTACTTC. Translation gives CATSESTGSVYEQYF.